The source of this T cell receptor (beta chain) is a study of T-cell reconstitution after alpha-beta-depleted transplantation in children. Findings of the study overall: About two months after transplant, alpha-beta T cells reportedly came from several hundred expanded graft clones. For some patients, TCRbeta diversity was high at day 60 because of recipient T cells and thymic progenitors that survived. T-cell counts and diversity at one year following transplant were attributed mainly to newly produced T cells.

Unique molecular identifiers were incorporated into the prepared TCRbeta library. TCRdb re-derived calls from the PCR reads in MiXCR, one entry per CDR3 protein. The data hold about a million distinct CDR3 sequences, with around 30% observed a single time. This clonotype was picked up a small number of times. Its specificity is unknown. CDR1 is MNHEY, CDR2 SVGEGT, per germline. V shed 10 bases and J shed 4 bases, with 13 bases lying between them. The CDR3 contains 12 residues. The receptor was isolated from a boy under three years old who had a stem cell transplant for SCID, so the T cells may come from the graft donor. This chain links TRBV6-2 or TRBV6-3 with TRBJ1-1; tentatively, D is TRBD1 (6 bases). The source was PBMCs, mostly from graft donor cells, collected 360 days after TCRalphabeta/CD19-depleted stem cell transplant. The chain's CDR3 is CATDKTGTEAFF. Written as DNA, the CDR3 is TGTGCCACCGATAAGACAGGCACTGAAGCTTTCTTT.